Presented here are 4 T cell receptor beta chains from one specimen sequenced in a study of T cell responses to AZD1222 COVID-19 vaccine. Sequenced by immunoSEQ multiplex PCR; TCRdb stores in-frame clones only, minus some. The repertoire holds some 67,000 clones, with 83% as singletons. Sequenced here: peripheral blood, sampled 28 days after the second AZD1222 dose. These receptors all come from an adult who received the AZD1222 COVID-19 vaccine.

This chain connects TRBV28 to TRBJ1-2; D gene uncertain. Germline assignment: CDR1 MDHEN and CDR2 SYDVKM. The CDR3 is 15 amino acids. V lost 6 bases and J lost 8, with 22 bases in between. CDR3: CASRAVSAGRRGYTF. The CDR3 nucleotides are TGTGCCAGCAGGGCCGTTTCAGCCGGACGAAGAGGCTACACCTTC.

The chain joins TRBV5-1 to TRBJ2-7, with D uncertain. CDR1 is SGHRS, CDR2 YFSETQ, per germline. The length of the CDR3 is 12 residues. Between the trimmed V and J ends, which lost 0 bases and 3 bases, there was a span of 4 bases. The CDR3 reads CASSLESYEQYF. The CDR3 coding sequence is TGCGCCAGCAGCTTGGAAAGCTACGAGCAGTACTTC. The full variable domain, its missing parts supplied by reference TRBV5-1 and TRBJ2-7, is KAGVTQTPRYLIKTRGQQVTLSCSPISGHRSVSWYQQTPGQGLQFLFEYFSETQRNKGNFPGRFSGRQFSNSRSEMNVSTLELGDSALYLCASSLESYEQYFGPGTRLTVT.

The V and J genes are TRBV12-2 and TRBJ1-2; no check of the table's D call, TRBD1, against the DNA was made. TRBV12-2 constitutes a pseudogene. There are 18 residues in the CDR3. In DNA form, the CDR3 reads TGTGCAAGTCGCTTACTCGGCAGGGGGCGCCATGGATTGGATGGCTACACCTTC. The encoded protein is CASRLLGRGRHGLDGYTF.

This rearrangement joins TRBV7-7 to TRBJ2-1; 10 bases fit TRBD1. The germline CDR1 and CDR2 sequences are SSHAT and FNYEAQ (reference sequence). The CDR3 is 16 amino acids. V lost 2 bases, J lost 8 bases, and 9 bases stayed unmatched. The CDR3 here is CASSLSGTGAGDEQFF. The CDR3 coding sequence is TGTGCCAGCAGCTTAAGTGGGACAGGGGCTGGTGATGAGCAGTTCTTC.